The T cell receptor beta chain described here comes from a study of post-analysis software for immune sequencing data. About the research overall: There were relapsing-remitting, secondary progressive and progressive-relapsing multiple sclerosis among the disease courses included. General study results and limits: Controls had lower frequencies than patients of five or six TRBV segments, which included TRBV5-6, TRBV5-1 and TRBV20-1. Controls showed significantly higher normalized Chao1 diversity than did multiple sclerosis patients. F measure showed strong co-clustering of same-batch samples.

The TCR beta cDNA libraries contained unique molecular identifiers. There were about 1 to 10 million T cells, and roughly 0.5 million cDNA molecules came from them. TCRdb fed the PCR reads into MiXCR, producing one record per CDR3 protein. This table holds 750,000 to 950,000 distinct CDR3 sequences, 53% found once. Trimming stripped 4 bases from V and 2 bases from J, with 13 bases between. Germline CDR1 is LGHDT and CDR2 is YNNKEL (reference sequence). The CDR3 is 15 amino acids. A remark on this clonotype: Its antigen is unidentified.

The specimen was blood. The chain combines TRBV3-1 with TRBJ2-3, with unresolved D. The sequence was collected from a girl under 18 with multiple sclerosis. CDR3 coding DNA: TGTGCCAGCAGCCCGACCCAAACATACACAGATACGCAGTATTTT. This codes for CASSPTQTYTDTQYF.